The present entry profiles one T cell receptor beta chain with its context. Its specificity is unknown. A single record per CDR3 protein comes from TCRdb applying MiXCR to the 5' RACE reads. The sample has fewer than 400,000 distinct CDR3 sequences; over 8.5% are singletons. This entry is derived from a study of T cells after yellow fever vaccination. The study's findings and limits: Reappearing after the booster were most of the clones from primary vaccination (roughly 95% CD4, 88% CD8).

CDR1 SQVTM and CDR2 ANQGSEA come from the germline V gene. After removal of 6 bases from V and 2 bases from J, the junction contained 1 base not matched to a gene. The CDR3 spans 14 residues. The specimen was CD4+ T cells sorted from PBMCs, collected 45 days after the yellow fever booster vaccination. This receptor was taken from a man aged 18 to 30 who received the YFV17D yellow fever vaccine. The rearrangement joins TRBV29-1 to TRBJ2-5; 15 bases are shared with TRBD2. Written as DNA, the CDR3 is TGCAGCGTGGGGACTAGCGGGGGGCAAGAGACCCAGTACTTC. It yields the protein CSVGTSGGQETQYF.